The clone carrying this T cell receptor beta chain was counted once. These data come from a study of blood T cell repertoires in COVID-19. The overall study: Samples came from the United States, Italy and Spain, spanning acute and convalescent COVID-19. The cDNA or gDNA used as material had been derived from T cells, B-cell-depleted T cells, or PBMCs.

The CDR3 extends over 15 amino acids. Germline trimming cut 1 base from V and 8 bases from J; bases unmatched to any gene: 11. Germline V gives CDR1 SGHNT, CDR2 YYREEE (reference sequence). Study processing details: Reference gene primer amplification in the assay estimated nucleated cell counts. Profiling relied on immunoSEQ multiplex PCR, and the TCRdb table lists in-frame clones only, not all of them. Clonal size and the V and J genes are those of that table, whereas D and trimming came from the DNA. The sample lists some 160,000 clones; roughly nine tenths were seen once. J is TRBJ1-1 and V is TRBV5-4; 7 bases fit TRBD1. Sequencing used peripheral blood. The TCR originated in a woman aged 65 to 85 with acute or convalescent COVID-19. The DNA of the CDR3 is TGTGCCAGCAGCTTGCTCGACAGGGCTTGGGGAGAAGCTTTCTTT. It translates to CASSLLDRAWGEAFF.